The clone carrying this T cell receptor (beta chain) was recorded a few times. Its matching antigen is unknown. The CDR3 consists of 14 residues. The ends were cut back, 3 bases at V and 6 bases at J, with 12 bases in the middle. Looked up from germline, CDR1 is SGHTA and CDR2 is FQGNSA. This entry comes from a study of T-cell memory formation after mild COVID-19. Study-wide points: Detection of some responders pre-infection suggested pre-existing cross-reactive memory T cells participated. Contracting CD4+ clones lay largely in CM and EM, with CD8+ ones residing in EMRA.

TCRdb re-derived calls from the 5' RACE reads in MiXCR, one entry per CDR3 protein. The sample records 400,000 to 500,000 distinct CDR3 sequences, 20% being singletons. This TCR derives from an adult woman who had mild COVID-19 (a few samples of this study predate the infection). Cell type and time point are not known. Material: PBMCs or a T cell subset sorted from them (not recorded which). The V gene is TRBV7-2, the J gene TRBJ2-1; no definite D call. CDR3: CASSLVQPSNEQFF. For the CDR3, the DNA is TGTGCCAGCAGCTTGGTCCAGCCGAGCAATGAGCAGTTCTTC. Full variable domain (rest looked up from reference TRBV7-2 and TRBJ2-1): GAGVSQSPSNKVTEKGKDVELRCDPISGHTALYWYRQSLGQGLEFLIYFQGNSAPDKSGLPSDRFSAERTGGSVSTLTIQRTQQEDSAVYLCASSLVQPSNEQFFGPGTRLTVL.